Sequencing of this T cell receptor (beta chain) was carried out in a study of T cells after posttransplantation cyclophosphamide. Study results and limitations: Tissue-infiltrating T cells from skin or gut overlapped little with blood T cells. Donor CD8+ memory clones often dominated recipient blood repertoires at later times. Recipient CMV seropositivity and CMV reactivation strongly tracked TRB clonality.

Trimming shortened V by 4 bases and J by 4 bases, and 10 bases separated the two germline ends. Germline V gene lookup returns CDR1 SQVTM and CDR2 ANQGSEA. This CDR3 is 12 amino acids long. TCRdb keeps only in-frame clones here, not all; method: immunoSEQ multiplex PCR. The sample comprises around 50,000 clones, roughly 92% of which are singletons, and 3% to 3.5% rests with the top ten. On the day of bone marrow donation, the related graft donor provided peripheral blood. Note on this clone: The antigen is not known.

This clonotype was obtained from a woman in her fifties or sixties in good health and a related stem cell transplant donor. The gene calls are TRBV29-1 and TRBJ2-5, with D perhaps matching TRBD2 (6 bases). Sequenced: PBMCs. The CDR3 DNA follows: TGCAGCGTTGGGGAGGCCCCAGAGACCCAGTACTTC. Its protein product is CSVGEAPETQYF.